The source of this T cell receptor (beta chain) is a study of low-dose radiotherapy and immunotherapy resistance in tumors (dated by TCRdb to the early 2020s). Regarding the study in general: Cohort 1 received 0.5 Gy per fraction every 2 weeks, with a prescribed total PTV dose of 6.5 Gy. Cyclophosphamide 200 mg/m2 was given intravenously every two weeks, one day before each radiation and immunotherapy administration. Randomization of trial participants into treatment groups was not performed. TCRalpha and TCRbeta libraries were deep-sequenced on an Illumina MiniSeq instrument. First-strand cDNA was synthesized using Superscript III and a set of TRAV- and TRBV-specific primers, so that both TCRalpha and TCRbeta chains were covered. Nivolumab and ipilimumab were both given intravenously, with nivolumab at a 240 mg flat dose every two weeks and ipilimumab at 1 mg/kg every six weeks. Aspirin 300 mg was taken orally once daily by patients for four cycles, starting on cycle 1 day 1. Eight patients were included in the translational analysis: three from the first dose cohort and the first five from the second dose cohort. Patients in Cohort 2 were given 1 Gy per fraction every two weeks, for a total of 13 Gy across 26 weeks.

The time point label, as the study defines it: before trial treatment. The donors took part in RACIN, a single-arm, phase I, dose-escalation trial that combined nivolumab, ipilimumab, aspirin, low-dose cyclophosphamide and low-dose radiotherapy. To be eligible, a patient needed to have an advanced solid tumor that was TIL-negative. This clonotype was seen ten or more times. Its antigen has not been determined. No much larger clone exists at a distance of one base, and base qualities are not known. Measured from the cysteine to the phenylalanine, the CDR3 is 15 residues long. Just CDR3 DNA is preserved here, 45 bases in frame from base 1. CDR1 and CDR2 were assigned from the germline V gene as LGHNT and FRNRAP. V gives up 5 bases and J gives up 3 bases, and the segment between their germline ends measures 13 bases. The sequencing machine was an Illumina MiniSeq. TCRs were amplified with Phusion for around 20 PCR cycles using a constant-region primer together with the adapter attached to the V primers. Amplification of the isolated mRNA was done with the MessageAmp II aRNA Amplification Kit, which involved an approximately 16-hour in vitro transcription at 37 degrees C. The Dynabeads mRNA DIRECT Purification Kit was used to isolate mRNA for TCR sequencing. A second approximately 23-cycle Phusion PCR added indexed Illumina adapters, and products were purified with AMPure XP beads. The authors' analysis ran thus. Using custom Perl scripts, TCR sequences that encoded the same protein were pooled, out-of-frame sequences were dropped, and the abundance of each clonotype was calculated. Any TCR sequence backed by just one read was left out of the analysis. Among the metrics used to describe the repertoires were Shannon entropy, Gini index, clonality, richness, and the frequency of TCRs shared between repertoires. The public reads were quality trimmed at Q25 with fastp and then assembled into clones with MiXCR by TCRdb, keeping productive beta chains. CDR3 protein sequences are deduplicated, and each keeps its most common genes and DNA. TCRdb, not the original authors, processed these V and J calls. The sample includes approximately 47,000 distinct CDR3 sequences, with 12% observed a single time. The ten largest clones take up 5.5% to 7.5% of the sample.

This receptor chain uses TRBV12-5 and TRBJ1-4; no D gene can be assigned with confidence. The sample was PBMCs, taken before treatment. The clonotype was recovered from a female donor with ovarian cancer. In nucleotide form, the sequence is TGTGCTAGTGGTCCCCCGTCTCCCTCTAATGAAAAACTGTTTTTT. It translates to CASGPPSPSNEKLFF.